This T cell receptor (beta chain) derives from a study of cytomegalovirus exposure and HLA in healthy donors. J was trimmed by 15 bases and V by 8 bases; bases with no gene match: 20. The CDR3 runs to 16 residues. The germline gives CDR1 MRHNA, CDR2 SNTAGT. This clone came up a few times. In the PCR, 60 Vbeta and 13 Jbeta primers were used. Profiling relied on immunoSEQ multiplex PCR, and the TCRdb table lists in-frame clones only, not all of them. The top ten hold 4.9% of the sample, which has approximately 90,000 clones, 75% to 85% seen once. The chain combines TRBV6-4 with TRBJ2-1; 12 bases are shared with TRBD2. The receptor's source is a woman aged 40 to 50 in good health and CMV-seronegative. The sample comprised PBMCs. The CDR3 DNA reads TGTGCCAGCTCCCGACTAGCGGGGGACCTCTCTAGCGGAACGTTCTTC. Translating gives CASSRLAGDLSSGTFF.